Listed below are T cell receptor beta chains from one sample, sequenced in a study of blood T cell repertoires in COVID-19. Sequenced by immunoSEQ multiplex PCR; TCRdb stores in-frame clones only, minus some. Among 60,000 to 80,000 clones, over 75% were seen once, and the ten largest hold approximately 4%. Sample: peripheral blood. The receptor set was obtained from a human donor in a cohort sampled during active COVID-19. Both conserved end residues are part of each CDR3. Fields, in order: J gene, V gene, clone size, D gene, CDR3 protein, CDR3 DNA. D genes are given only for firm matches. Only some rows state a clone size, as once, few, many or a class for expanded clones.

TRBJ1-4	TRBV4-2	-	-	CASSQDLGQLNEKLFF	TGTGCCAGCAGCCAAGACCTCGGACAGTTAAATGAAAAACTGTTTTTT
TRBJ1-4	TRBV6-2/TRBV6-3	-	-	CASSYLGTSNEKLFF	TGTGCCAGCAGTTACCTGGGGACAAGTAATGAAAAACTGTTTTTT
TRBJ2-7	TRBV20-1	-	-	CSARQGYEQYF	TGCAGTGCTAGGCAGGGCTACGAGCAGTACTTC
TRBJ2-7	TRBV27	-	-	CASSLRFRLDGDEQYF	TGTGCCAGCAGTTTAAGATTTAGGTTGGATGGAGACGAGCAGTACTTC
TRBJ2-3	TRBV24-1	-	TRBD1	CATSDLSQGTDTQYF	TGTGCCACCAGTGACTTATCACAGGGGACAGATACGCAGTATTTT
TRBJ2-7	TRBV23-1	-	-	CASSQTGDAGPYEQYF	TGCGCCAGCAGTCAAACTGGGGACGCGGGACCCTACGAGCAGTACTTC
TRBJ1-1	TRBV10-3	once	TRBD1	CAVRGLGNTEAFF	TGTGCCGTCAGGGGGCTAGGGAACACTGAAGCTTTCTTT
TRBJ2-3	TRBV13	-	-	CASSPGTDTQYF	TGTGCCAGCAGCCCCGGGACAGATACGCAGTATTTT
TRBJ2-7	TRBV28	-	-	CASSFLEVHEQYF	TGTGCCAGCAGTTTTCTAGAGGTCCACGAGCAGTACTTC
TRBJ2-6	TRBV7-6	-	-	CASSLVQGESGANVLTF	TGTGCCAGCAGCTTGGTACAGGGAGAGTCTGGGGCCAACGTCCTGACTTTC
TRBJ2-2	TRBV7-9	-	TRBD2	CASSVPSGGSTGELFF	TGTGCCAGCAGCGTCCCTAGCGGGGGGTCAACCGGGGAGCTGTTTTTT
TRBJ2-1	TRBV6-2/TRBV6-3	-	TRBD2	CASSSPLAGSYNEQFF	TGTGCCAGCAGTTCCCCACTAGCGGGGTCTTACAATGAGCAGTTCTTC
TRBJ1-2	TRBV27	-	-	CASSFGGGNYGYTF	TGTGCCAGCAGTTTCGGGGGGGGCAACTATGGCTACACCTTC
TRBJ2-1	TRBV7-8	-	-	CASSLDSSSYNEQFF	TGTGCCAGCAGCTTGGACTCAAGCTCCTACAATGAGCAGTTCTTC
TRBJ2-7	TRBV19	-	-	CASSIKGGGVYEQYF	TGTGCCAGTAGTATAAAGGGAGGGGGAGTCTACGAGCAGTACTTC
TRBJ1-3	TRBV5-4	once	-	CASSLSGIGNTIYF	TGTGCCAGCAGCCTATCCGGGATTGGAAACACCATATATTTT
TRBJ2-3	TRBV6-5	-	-	CASSHTDTQYF	TGTGCCAGCAGTCACACAGATACGCAGTATTTT
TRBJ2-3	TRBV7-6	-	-	CASSLGPREADTQYF	TGTGCCAGCAGCTTGGGGCCCAGGGAGGCAGATACGCAGTATTTT
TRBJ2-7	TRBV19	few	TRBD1	CASSDRADYEQYF	TGTGCCAGTAGTGACAGGGCCGACTACGAGCAGTACTTC
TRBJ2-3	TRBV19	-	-	CASRPTSTDTQYF	TGTGCCAGTAGGCCGACTAGCACAGATACGCAGTATTTT
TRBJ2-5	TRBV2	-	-	CASTATRSETQYF	TGTGCCAGCACCGCTACTAGGTCGGAGACCCAGTACTTC
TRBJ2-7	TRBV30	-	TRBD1	CAWRWGTGTYEQYF	TGTGCCTGGAGGTGGGGGACAGGGACCTACGAGCAGTACTTC
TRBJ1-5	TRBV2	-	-	CASSDEGRVPQHF	TGTGCCAGCAGTGATGAGGGAAGGGTACCCCAGCATTTT
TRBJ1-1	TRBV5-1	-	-	CASSFVPEGAEAFF	TGCGCCAGCAGCTTCGTACCTGAGGGCGCTGAAGCTTTCTTT
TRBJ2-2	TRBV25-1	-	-	CASSPRGGTGELFF	TGTGCCAGCAGTCCAAGAGGGGGCACCGGGGAGCTGTTTTTT
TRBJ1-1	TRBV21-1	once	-	CASSTRTDEAFF	TGTGCCAGCAGCACCAGGACAGATGAAGCTTTCTTT
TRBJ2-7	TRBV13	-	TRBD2	CASSLGGTSGSYEQYF	TGTGCCAGCAGCTTAGGAGGGACTAGCGGTTCCTACGAGCAGTACTTC
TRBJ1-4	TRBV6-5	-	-	CASSLTVNNEKLFF	TGTGCCAGCAGCCTGACAGTAAATAATGAAAAACTGTTTTTT
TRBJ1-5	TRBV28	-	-	CASRQGNQPQHF	TGTGCCAGCAGACAGGGAAATCAGCCCCAGCATTTT
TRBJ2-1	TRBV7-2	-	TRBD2	CASSLALAGGNEQFF	TGTGCCAGCAGCTTAGCCCTAGCGGGAGGCAATGAGCAGTTCTTC
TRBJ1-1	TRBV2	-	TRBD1	CASSPDRGSTEAFF	TGTGCCAGCAGTCCCGACAGGGGAAGCACTGAAGCTTTCTTT
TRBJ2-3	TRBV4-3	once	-	CASSQGTLTDTQYF	TGCGCCAGCAGCCAGGGGACTTTAACAGATACGCAGTATTTT
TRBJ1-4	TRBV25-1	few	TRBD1	CASSEFKGQVEKLFF	TGTGCCAGCAGTGAATTTAAGGGACAGGTTGAAAAACTGTTTTTT
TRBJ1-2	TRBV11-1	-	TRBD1	CASSLDRGFSGYTF	TGTGCCAGCAGTTTGGACAGGGGGTTTAGTGGCTACACCTTC
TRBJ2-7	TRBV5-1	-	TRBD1	CASSWTGNYEQYF	TGCGCCAGCAGCTGGACAGGGAACTACGAGCAGTACTTC
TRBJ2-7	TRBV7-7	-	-	CASSLGDSSSYEQYF	TGTGCCAGCAGCCTAGGGGACTCCTCCTCCTACGAGCAGTACTTC
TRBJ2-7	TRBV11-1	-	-	CASSLEGGQLYEQYF	TGTGCCAGCAGCTTAGAGGGGGGACAGCTCTACGAGCAGTACTTC
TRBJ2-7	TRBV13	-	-	CASSPPDGGVHEQYF	TGTGCCAGCAGCCCGCCCGACGGGGGAGTCCACGAGCAGTACTTC
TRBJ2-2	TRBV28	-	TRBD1	CASSAGQGNTGELFF	TGTGCCAGCAGTGCGGGACAGGGTAACACCGGGGAGCTGTTTTTT
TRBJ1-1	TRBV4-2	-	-	CASSQAIGGNTEAFF	TGTGCCAGCAGCCAAGCTATTGGAGGGAACACTGAAGCTTTCTTT
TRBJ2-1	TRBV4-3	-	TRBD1	CASSQDFGTGAGNEQFF	TGCGCCAGCAGCCAAGATTTTGGGACAGGGGCGGGCAATGAGCAGTTCTTC
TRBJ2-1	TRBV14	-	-	CASSQELRGEHEQFF	TGTGCCAGCAGCCAAGAGCTCAGGGGTGAGCATGAGCAGTTCTTC
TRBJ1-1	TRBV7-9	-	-	CASSSGRINTEAFF	TGTGCCAGCAGCTCAGGCAGAATCAACACTGAAGCTTTCTTT
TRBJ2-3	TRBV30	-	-	CVWSFQDTQYF	TGTGTCTGGAGTTTTCAAGATACGCAGTATTTT
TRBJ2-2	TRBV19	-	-	CASSPGHRVPWELFF	TGTGCCAGTAGTCCCGGCCACAGGGTTCCCTGGGAGCTGTTTTTT
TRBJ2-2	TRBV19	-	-	CASSIARNTGELFF	TGTGCCAGTAGTATAGCCAGGAACACCGGGGAGCTGTTTTTT
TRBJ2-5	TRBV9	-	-	CASSEGTQQETQYF	TGTGCCAGCAGTGAAGGGACACAGCAAGAGACCCAGTACTTC
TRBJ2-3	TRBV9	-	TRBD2	CASRSGLAGAADTQYF	TGTGCCAGCAGATCAGGACTAGCCGGAGCCGCAGATACGCAGTATTTT
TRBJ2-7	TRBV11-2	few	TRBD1	CASSWGQGDYEQYF	TGTGCCAGCAGCTGGGGACAGGGAGACTACGAGCAGTACTTC
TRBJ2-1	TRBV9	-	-	CASSPEEDGLYNEQFF	TGTGCCAGCAGCCCCGAGGAGGACGGACTATACAATGAGCAGTTCTTC
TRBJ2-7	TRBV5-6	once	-	CASSYQTAPYEQYF	TGTGCCAGCAGCTACCAGACAGCCCCCTACGAGCAGTACTTC
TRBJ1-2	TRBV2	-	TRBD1	CASRPGQTNGYTF	TGTGCCAGCAGACCGGGACAGACTAATGGCTACACCTTC
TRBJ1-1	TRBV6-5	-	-	CASRTLQEMNTEAFF	TGTGCCAGCAGAACCTTACAGGAGATGAACACTGAAGCTTTCTTT
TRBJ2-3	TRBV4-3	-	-	CASSQDKTPFRDTSSTDTQYF	TGCGCCAGCAGCCAAGATAAGACCCCATTCCGGGACACCTCTAGCACAGATACGCAGTATTTT
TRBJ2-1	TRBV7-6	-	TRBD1	CASSRQTGELFSNEQFF	TGTGCCAGCAGCCGACAGACAGGGGAACTTTTTTCGAATGAGCAGTTCTTC